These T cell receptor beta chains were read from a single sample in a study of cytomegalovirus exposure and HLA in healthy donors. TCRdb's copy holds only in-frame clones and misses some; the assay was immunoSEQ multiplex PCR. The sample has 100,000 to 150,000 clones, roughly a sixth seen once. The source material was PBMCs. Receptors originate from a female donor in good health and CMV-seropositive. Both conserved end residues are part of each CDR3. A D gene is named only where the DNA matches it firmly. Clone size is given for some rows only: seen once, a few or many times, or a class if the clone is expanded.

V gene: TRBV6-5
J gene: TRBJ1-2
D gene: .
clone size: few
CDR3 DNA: TGTGCCAGCAGTAGGGACATGAACTATGGCTACACCTTC
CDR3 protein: CASSRDMNYGYTF

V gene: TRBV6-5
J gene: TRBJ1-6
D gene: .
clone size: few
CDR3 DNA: TGTGCCAGCAGTTACGCAGAAGGGAGATCACCCCTCCACTTT
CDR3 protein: CASSYAEGRSPLHF

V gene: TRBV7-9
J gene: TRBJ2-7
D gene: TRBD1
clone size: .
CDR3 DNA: TGTGCCAGCAGCCGAGGGACAGGCGGTTACGAGCAGTACTTC
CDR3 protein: CASSRGTGGYEQYF

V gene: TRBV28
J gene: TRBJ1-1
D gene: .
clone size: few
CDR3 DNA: TGTGCCAGCATCCCATCAGGGGTGAGGGCTGAAGCTTTCTTT
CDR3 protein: CASIPSGVRAEAFF

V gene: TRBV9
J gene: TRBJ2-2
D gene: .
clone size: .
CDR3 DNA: TGTGCCAGCAGACAAGCGAACACCGGGGAGCTGTTTTTT
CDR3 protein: CASRQANTGELFF

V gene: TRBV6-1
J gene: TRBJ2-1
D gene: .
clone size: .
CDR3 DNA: TGTGCCAGCAGTGACAATCCACGGGGGATCTACAATGAGCAGTTCTTC
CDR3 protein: CASSDNPRGIYNEQFF

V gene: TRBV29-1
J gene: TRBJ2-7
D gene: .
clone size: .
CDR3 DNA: TGCAGCGTTGAGAACCCAACGAGAGAGCAGTACTTC
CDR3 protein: CSVENPTREQYF

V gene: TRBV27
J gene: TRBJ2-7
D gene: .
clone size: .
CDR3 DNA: TGTGCCAGCAGTTATTCTGGCCACGAGCAGTACTTC
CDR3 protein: CASSYSGHEQYF

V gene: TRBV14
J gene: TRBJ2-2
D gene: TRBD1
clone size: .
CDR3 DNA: TGTGCCAGCAGCCGAAGAGGGACAGTTAGCACCGGGGAGCTGTTTTTT
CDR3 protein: CASSRRGTVSTGELFF

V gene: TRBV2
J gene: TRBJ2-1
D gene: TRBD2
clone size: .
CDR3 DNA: TGTGCCAGCAGCCAGCTAGCGGGAGCCGACAATGAGCAGTTCTTC
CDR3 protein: CASSQLAGADNEQFF

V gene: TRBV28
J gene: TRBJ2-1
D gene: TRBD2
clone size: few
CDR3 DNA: TGTGCCAGCAGACCCCTCGGCAGCGGGGTCGACAATGAGCAGTTCTTC
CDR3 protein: CASRPLGSGVDNEQFF